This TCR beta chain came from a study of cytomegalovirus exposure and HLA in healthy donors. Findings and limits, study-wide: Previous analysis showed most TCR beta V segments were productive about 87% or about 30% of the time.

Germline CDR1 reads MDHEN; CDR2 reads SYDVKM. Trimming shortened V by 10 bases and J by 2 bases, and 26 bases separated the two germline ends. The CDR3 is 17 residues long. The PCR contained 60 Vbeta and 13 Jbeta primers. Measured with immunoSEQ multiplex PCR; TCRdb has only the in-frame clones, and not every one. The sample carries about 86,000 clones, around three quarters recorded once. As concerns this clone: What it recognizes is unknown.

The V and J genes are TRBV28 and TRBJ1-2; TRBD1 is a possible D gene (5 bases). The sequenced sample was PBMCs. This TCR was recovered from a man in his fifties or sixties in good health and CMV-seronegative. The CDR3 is CATEPERGGSVNYGYTF. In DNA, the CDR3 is TGTGCCACCGAGCCGGAGAGGGGAGGTTCAGTAAACTATGGCTACACCTTC.